The 12 T cell receptor beta chains below all came from one sample that was sequenced in a study of tumor and adjacent non-tumor tissue in lung cancer. No cell sorting was done before RNA was extracted from the tissue. A modified ARM-PCR protocol with three rounds of nested PCR amplified TCRbeta. TCRdb reprocessed the multiplex PCR reads via MiXCR and lists one record per CDR3 protein. The sample lists approximately 130,000 distinct CDR3 sequences; 66% were seen once. Specimen: lung tumor tissue. Receptor source: a man aged 25 to 40 with non-small cell lung cancer.

In its sample, this clonotype was seen many times. The chain employs TRBV4-1 and TRBJ2-5; 8 positions agree with TRBD1. The CDR3 has 17 amino acids. V lost 4 bases and J lost 5; bases outside the gene matches: 15. Germline CDR1 is MGHRA and CDR2 is YSYEKL. The CDR3 sequence is CASSPSWTGTWGETQYF. The CDR3 DNA follows: TGCGCCAGCAGCCCGTCGTGGACAGGGACATGGGGGGAGACCCAGTACTTC.

A word on this clonotype: One junction end disagrees with the germline gene, perhaps due to a read error. The J gene is TRBJ1-6, the V gene TRBV6-6, with a tentative D call TRBD1 (5 bases). Germline CDR1 is MNHNY and CDR2 is SVGAGI (reference sequence). The CDR3 covers 14 residues. CDR3 in amino acids: CASRSHWGTSRLHF. In DNA, the CDR3 is TGTGCCAGCAGAAGTCACTGGGGGACTTCACGCCTCCACTTT.

In the case of this clonotype: Germline is not matched at one junction end, which may reflect a read error. The chain recombines TRBV11-2 with TRBJ2-3; D gene ambiguous. This CDR3 comprises 15 residues. The germline gives CDR1 SGHAT, CDR2 FQNNGV. The chain's CDR3 is CAISSMMGLGDTQYF. DNA of the CDR3: TGTGCCATCAGCTCTATGATGGGCTTGGGAGATACGCAGTATTTT.

A word on this clonotype: With a much larger clone just one base away, this may be a read error. The gene calls are TRBV25-1 and TRBJ2-2, with 7 bases that match TRBD1. This CDR3 is 14 amino acids long. Germline V gene sequence: CDR1 MGHDK, CDR2 SYGVNS. DNA for the CDR3: TGTGCCAGCAGTCCCGACAGGGACACCCGGGAGCTGTTTTTT. Amino acids: CASSPDRDTRELFF.

Concerning this clonotype itself: The CDR3 does not close with the conserved phenylalanine or tryptophan, likely indicating a read error. The rearrangement links TRBV11-2 to TRBJ2-7; D not certain. The germline CDR1 and CDR2 sequences are SGHAT and FQNNGV. The CDR3 has 14 amino acids. In DNA form, the CDR3 reads TGTGCTAGCAGCTTAGGCGGTGCGGTTTCCGAGCAGTACTGC. This sequence encodes CASSLGGAVSEQYC.

About this clonotype itself: Given a much more abundant clone one base away, this may be a read error. The V and J genes are TRBV6-2 or TRBV6-3 and TRBJ1-1; D is unresolved. V lost 4 bases and J lost 5, with 5 bases in between. The CDR3 is 11 residues long. Germline CDR1 reads MNHEY; CDR2 reads SVGEGT. The CDR3 loop is CASSSWTEAFF. CDR3 bases: TGTGCCAGCAGTTCCTGGACTGAAGCTTTCTTT.

This clonotype was seen a few times. One base away lies a much larger clone, so this may be a sequencing read error. This chain connects TRBV20-1 to TRBJ1-4; unclear D gene. This CDR3 region has 11 residues. V was clipped by 5 bases and J by 4 bases, with 5 bases between them. The germline V gene encodes CDR1 DFQATT and CDR2 SNEGSKA (reference sequence). The CDR3 loop reads CSAWFNEKLFF. The CDR3 DNA reads TGCAGTGCTTGGTTTAATGAAAAACTGTTTTTT.

Notes on this clonotype: A read error may be the cause here, since a much bigger clone is one base away. The chain links TRBV5-1 to TRBJ2-2; D remains unclear. Germline CDR1 is SGHRS and CDR2 is YFSETQ. V dropped 0 bases and J dropped 6 bases, with 9 bases sitting between them. The CDR3 has 14 residues. The CDR3 DNA sequence: TGCGCCAGCAGCTTGGGCGTCTTGGCCGGGGAGCTGTTTTTT. This translates into CASSLGVLAGELFF.

About this clonotype itself: The junction shows a germline mismatch at one end, possibly a read error. The chain links TRBV20-1 to TRBJ2-7; 7 bases are shared with TRBD1. The CDR3 extends over 13 amino acids. Looked up from germline, CDR1 is DFQATT and CDR2 is SNEGSKA (reference sequence). CDR3 DNA sequence: TGCAGTATACAAGACAGGGTCACCTACGAGCGGTACTTC. Translated, it gives CSIQDRVTYERYF.

On this clonotype: The junction departs from the called germline gene at one end, perhaps through a read error. This sequence joins TRBV6-2 or TRBV6-3 and TRBJ1-2; 7 positions agree with TRBD1. The CDR3 length is 14 residues. CDR1 and CDR2 from the germline V gene are MNHEY and SVGEGT. CDR3 region: CASSSTGPDYGYTF. The CDR3 region has the DNA TGCGCCAGCAGTTCGACAGGGCCGGACTATGGCTACACCTTC.

A few counts support this clonotype. Relative to the germline gene, one junction end is altered; a read error may explain this. The gene calls are TRBV6-6 and TRBJ2-6; possible D gene TRBD1, 5 bases. CDR3 length: 17 amino acids. CDR1 and CDR2 (germline): MNHNY, SVGAGI (reference sequence). DNA of the CDR3: TGTGCCAGCAGTTACTCGAAGCAGGGCTCTTGGGCCAACGTCCTGACTTTC. Residues: CASSYSKQGSWANVLTF.

To note about this clonotype: In this CDR3 the conserved last residue, phenylalanine or tryptophan, is missing, so a read error is likely. V and J are TRBV20-1 and TRBJ2-1, with TRBD2 identical over 9 bases. CDR3 length equals 15 residues. Trimming took 1 base from V and 6 from J; bases not matched to a gene: 7. The germline V gene encodes CDR1 DFQATT and CDR2 SNEGSKA (reference sequence). Here the CDR3 DNA reads TGCAGTGCTAGAGGTTTAGCGGGGGAGGCCAATGAGCAGTTCTTA. The encoded protein is CSARGLAGEANEQFL.